Each of the 25 T cell receptor beta chains below was sequenced from the same sample in a study of T cells in Graves' hyperthyroidism and ophthalmopathy. What was amplified from RNA transcripts were TCR beta CDR3 regions. During a first-round RT-PCR of the TCR CDR3, the HTBI primer set was used. TCRdb analysed the multiplex PCR reads with MiXCR anew, one entry per CDR3 protein. There are about 600,000 distinct CDR3 sequences in the sample; roughly 16% occur only once, and less than 3.5% lies in the top ten. The sequenced sample was blood. These receptors were collected from a woman aged 40 to 55 with Graves' ophthalmopathy.

Here the CDR3 reads CSVGSGSPPGQYF. CDR3 nucleotide sequence: TGCAGCGTTGGGAGCGGCTCACCCCCGGGGCAGTACTTC. V and J are TRBV29-1 and TRBJ2-7; D may be TRBD2 (5 bases). V was shortened by 4 bases and J by 9 bases, with 19 bases between the two germline ends. This CDR3 is built from 13 residues. From germline, CDR1 is SQVTM and CDR2 ANQGSEA.

This clonotype was found once. Since a much larger clone is just one base distant, this may be a read error. The CDR3 does not close with the conserved phenylalanine or tryptophan, likely indicating a read error. The V and J genes are TRBV20-1 and TRBJ2-3; D is undetermined. The CDR3 consists of 18 residues. Germline loops: CDR1 DFQATT, CDR2 SNEGSKA (reference sequence). The V end lost 4 bases, the J end lost 0 bases, and 23 bases lay between the germline ends. The CDR3 loop is CSAIPVEWQPTSTDTQYL. CDR3 in DNA: TGCAGTGCTATCCCAGTCGAGTGGCAACCCACTAGCACAGATACGCAGTATCTT.

This clonotype was detected many times. CDR3 in DNA: TGTGCCAGCAGTTTCGGTCAGGATGGATTTGCCCAGCATTTT. This sequence encodes CASSFGQDGFAQHF. The chain uses TRBV12-3 or TRBV12-4 and TRBJ1-5, with D unresolved. CDR3 length equals 14 residues. Trimming cost V 3 bases and J 11 bases, with 17 bases left between them.

This clonotype was observed many times. The genes are TRBV19 and TRBJ1-6; a weak D match, TRBD1 (5 bases). The germline CDR1 and CDR2 sequences are LNHDA and SQIVND (reference sequence). There are 17 residues in the CDR3. V was cut by 6 bases and J by 8 bases, with 23 bases left in between. CDR3 sequence (DNA): TGTGCCAGTAGCCAAGCGACCGGGACCCTGCTGGATTCACCCCTCCACTTT. It specifies CASSQATGTLLDSPLHF.

In regard to this clonotype: This may stem from a read error, because a much larger clone lies one nucleotide away. The chain joins TRBV11-2 to TRBJ1-5; D is ambiguous. Germline-derived CDR1 and CDR2 are SGHAT and FQNNGV. The CDR3 spans 12 residues. The DNA of the CDR3 is TGTACCAGCAGCAAGGAGGGTCAGCCCCAGCATTTT. Protein product: CTSSKEGQPQHF.

This clonotype was seen at least ten times. The chain carries TRBV2 and TRBJ2-1; weak D call: TRBD1 (5 bases). Trimming removed 3 bases at V and 6 bases at J, with 12 bases between. The CDR3 loop spans 14 amino acids. Germline CDR1 and CDR2: SNHLY and FYNNEI. For the CDR3, the DNA is TGTGCCAGCAGTGAGGGGCGTGGAGTCAATGAGCAGTTCTTC. Its translation is CASSEGRGVNEQFF.

This clonotype has ten or more counts. The gene calls are TRBV5-1 and TRBJ1-4; a possible D gene is TRBD1 (5 bases). The germline V gene has CDR1 SGHRS and CDR2 YFSETQ. The CDR3 is 16 amino acids. Trimming stripped 4 bases from V and 4 bases from J, with 17 bases between. CDR3 DNA: TGCGCCAGCAGCCCCCCCCGGGGCGACGGTAATGAAAAACTGTTTTTT. Its translation is CASSPPRGDGNEKLFF.

This clonotype was found many times. The chain carries TRBV10-3 and TRBJ1-6; tentative D call: TRBD1 (5 bases). The CDR3 is 15 residues long. The germline V gene encodes CDR1 ENHRY and CDR2 SYGVKD. V dropped 0 bases and J dropped 8 bases, with 11 bases sitting between them. The CDR3 DNA follows: TGTGCCATCAGTGAGTCCGGGGCCGTCGATTCACCCCTCCACTTT. It yields the protein CAISESGAVDSPLHF.

A word on this clonotype: One base away lies a much larger clone, so this may be a sequencing read error. This chain links TRBV29-1 with TRBJ2-1; 7 nucleotides align to TRBD2. Germline-derived CDR1 and CDR2 are SQVTM and ANQGSEA. V lost 4 bases and J lost 8; bases outside the gene matches: 17. The CDR3 consists of 16 residues. The CDR3 DNA reads as TGCAGCGTTGCTCTAGGGACTAACGGGAGAATGGATGAGCAGTTCTTC. Protein: CSVALGTNGRMDEQFF.

The genes are TRBV2 and TRBJ2-2; the D gene could be TRBD1 or TRBD2 (5 bases each). From germline, CDR1 is SNHLY and CDR2 FYNNEI. This CDR3 contains 14 residues. V dropped 1 base and J dropped 5 bases, with 8 bases sitting between them. CDR3 sequence: CASSEGGGTGELFF. DNA of the CDR3: TGTGCCAGCAGTGAAGGGGGCGGGACCGGGGAGCTGTTTTTT.

This clonotype was counted many times. This rearrangement joins TRBV27 to TRBJ2-3, with a possible D match to TRBD1 (6 bases). The CDR3 loop spans 15 amino acids. The V end was cut by 3 bases, the J end by 1 base, with 11 bases between. The germline V gene encodes CDR1 MNHEY and CDR2 SMNVEV (reference sequence). Here the CDR3 reads CASSFGGIGTDTQYF. CDR3 DNA: TGTGCCAGCAGTTTTGGGGGCATCGGCACAGATACGCAGTATTTT.

On this clonotype: A clone one base away is much larger, so this may be a read error. The chain recombines TRBV7-9 with TRBJ2-3, with D possibly being TRBD2 (6 bases). In germline, CDR1 is SEHNR, CDR2 FQNEAQ (reference sequence). CDR3 size: 14 residues. Trimming shortened V by 5 bases and J by 5 bases, and 14 bases separated the two germline ends. The CDR3 DNA reads TGTGCCAGCAGCAGAGGGCTAGCGTTAGATACGCAGTATTTT. As protein: CASSRGLALDTQYF.

This clonotype has a count of ten or more. This chain connects TRBV2 to TRBJ2-1; TRBD2 matches at 11 bases. V gave up 2 bases and J gave up 6 bases; unmatched junction bases: 6. Germline lookup yields CDR1 SNHLY and CDR2 FYNNEI. The CDR3 spans 16 residues. The CDR3 nucleotides are TGTGCCAGCAGTGAATGGGTAGCGGGAGGGAGCAATGAGCAGTTCTTC. This gives the protein CASSEWVAGGSNEQFF.

This clonotype was found many times. V and J are TRBV2 and TRBJ1-1; 8 bases are a match to TRBD1. The CDR3 covers 14 residues. V lost 5 bases and J lost 4; bases outside the gene matches: 6. Germline-derived CDR1 and CDR2 are SNHLY and FYNNEI. For the CDR3, the DNA is TGTGCCAGCAGTCTAGGGACAGGAACCACTGAAGCTTTCTTT. As protein: CASSLGTGTTEAFF.

This clonotype was seen more than once but under ten times. V is TRBV25-1 and J is TRBJ2-7; D not resolved. V lost 5 bases and J lost 4, with 15 bases in between. CDR1 is MGHDK, CDR2 SYGVNS, per germline. CDR3 length: 14 residues. The CDR3 is CASSPGVGRYEQYF. CDR3 DNA: TGTGCCAGCAGTCCCGGTGTAGGCAGATACGAGCAGTACTTC.

This clonotype appeared a few times. The chain combines TRBV6-4 with TRBJ2-3; D not resolved. V lost 2 bases and J lost 0, with 6 bases in between. Germline CDR1 and CDR2: MRHNA and SNTAGT. This CDR3 has 14 amino acids. The CDR3 region has the DNA TGTGCCAGCAGTGACAGTCCTAGCACAGATACGCAGTATTTT. Encoded protein: CASSDSPSTDTQYF.

This clonotype was counted at least ten times. The chain combines TRBV28 with TRBJ1-5; TRBD1 might be the D (6 bases). CDR1 is MDHEN and CDR2 is SYDVKM in the germline V gene. Between the trimmed V and J ends, which lost 4 bases and 5 bases, there was a span of 15 bases. This CDR3 is built from 15 residues. CDR3 sequence: CASSSPGQWDQPQHF. CDR3 bases: TGTGCCAGCAGTTCCCCGGGACAATGGGATCAGCCCCAGCATTTT. Using reference TRBV28 and TRBJ1-5 for the parts outside the CDR3, the full variable domain is DVKVTQSSRYLVKRTGEKVFLECVQDMDHENMFWYRQDPGLGLRLIYFSYDVKMKEKGDIPEGYSVSREKKERFSLILESASTNQTSMYLCASSSPGQWDQPQHFGDGTRLSIL.

V usage is TRBV10-2 and J usage is TRBJ1-2, with a tentative D call TRBD1 (6 bases). The CDR3 is 13 residues long. The V gene lost 3 bases and the J gene lost 7 bases, with 12 bases spanning the gap. Germline V lookup: CDR1 WSHSY, CDR2 SAAADI. CDR3 protein: CASSERGAGGYTF. As DNA, the CDR3 is TGCGCCAGCAGTGAACGGGGGGCGGGTGGCTACACCTTC.

The chain is built from TRBV5-1 and TRBJ2-7; perhaps TRBD1 as D (6 bases). Trimming pared 2 bases from V and 4 bases from J, leaving 16 bases between. This CDR3 contains 15 residues. Germline values: CDR1 SGHRS, CDR2 YFSETQ. The CDR3 DNA is TGCGCCAGCAGCTTTGGGGGCGGAGGAGAGTACGAGCAGTACTTC. Translated, it gives CASSFGGGGEYEQYF.

The sample holds many counts of this clonotype. This chain connects TRBV7-9 to TRBJ2-1; D might be TRBD2 (6 bases). Germline lookup yields CDR1 SEHNR and CDR2 FQNEAQ (reference sequence). There are 15 residues in the CDR3. Trimming left V 6 bases short and J 3 bases short, with 15 bases between. CDR3 bases: TGTGCCAGCAGGGGGTCTAGCGATTTCTACAATGAGCAGTTCTTC. Translation gives CASRGSSDFYNEQFF.

This clonotype was observed many times. The rearrangement uses TRBV27 and TRBJ2-5; 7 bases align to TRBD2. This CDR3 is built from 15 residues. Looked up from germline, CDR1 is MNHEY and CDR2 is SMNVEV (reference sequence). V shed 5 bases, J shed 8 bases, and the junction held 14 bases outside the gene matches. The chain's CDR3 is CASSSGTLAGETQYF. CDR3 bases: TGTGCCAGCAGTAGCGGGACCTTAGCCGGGGAAACCCAGTACTTC.

Comments on this clonotype: This may be a read error, as it is one base from a much larger clone. The rearrangement uses TRBV20-1 and TRBJ1-2, with a tentative D call TRBD1 (5 bases). The germline V gene has CDR1 DFQATT and CDR2 SNEGSKA (reference sequence). The V and J ends lost 3 bases and 4 bases respectively, with 12 bases between them. This CDR3 is 13 amino acids long. This CDR3 reads CSASTRTLYGYTF. As DNA, the CDR3 is TGCAGTGCTAGTACCAGGACACTCTATGGCTACACCTTC.

The chain uses TRBV7-8 and TRBJ1-2; TRBD1 aligns across 7 bases. V trimming: 6 bases; J trimming: 4 bases; junction bases outside the gene matches: 8. The CDR3 runs 14 residues. CDR1 is SGHVS, CDR2 FQNEAQ, per germline. CDR3 amino acids: CASRPTGLVYGYTF. In nucleotides, the CDR3 is TGTGCCAGCAGGCCGACAGGGCTGGTCTATGGCTACACCTTC.

The chain carries TRBV18 and TRBJ1-2; D unresolved. CDR3 length: 14 residues. Trimming shortened V by 0 bases and J by 4 bases, and 9 bases separated the two germline ends. Germline loops: CDR1 KGHSH, CDR2 LQKENI. Written as DNA, the CDR3 is TGTGCCAGCTCACCACCTGACACAGTCTATGGCTACACCTTC. Its protein product is CASSPPDTVYGYTF.

This clonotype was counted a few times. The chain combines TRBV3-1 with TRBJ1-2; D uncertain. CDR3 size: 13 residues. Germline V gives CDR1 LGHDT, CDR2 YNNKEL (reference sequence). Between the trimmed V and J ends, which lost 0 bases and 7 bases, there was a span of 9 bases. The CDR3 loop reads CASSQEWRSGYTF. CDR3 sequence (DNA): TGTGCCAGCAGCCAAGAATGGCGCAGTGGCTACACCTTC. The full variable domain, completed using reference TRBV3-1 and TRBJ1-2, is DTAVSQTPKYLVTQMGNDKSIKCEQNLGHDTMYWYKQDSKKFLKIMFSYNNKELIINETVPNRFSPKSPDKAHLNLHINSLELGDSAVYFCASSQEWRSGYTFGSGTRLTVV.